This is a list of T cell receptor beta chains from one sample in a study of shared clonotypes between healthy human individuals. Profiled with immunoSEQ multiplex PCR; TCRdb holds only in-frame clones, not every one. The data hold millions of clones, with roughly 94% observed a single time. The source material was naive CD8+ T cells sorted from blood. Every receptor here comes from a man aged 18 to 29 in good health. The CDR3 runs from the conserved cysteine through the conserved F or W. The D gene is left open where the match is weak. Clone size is not always given. Where it is, it says once, few, many or a class for expanded clones.

v_gene	abundance	j_gene	d_gene	CDR3nt	CDR3aa
TRBV9	-	TRBJ2-5	TRBD2	TGTGCCAGCAGCGTTGGCGGGGGGGCCCAGGAGACCCAGTACTTC	CASSVGGGAQETQYF
TRBV19	-	TRBJ2-1	TRBD2	TGTGCCAGTAGCCTAGCGGGGTCTTACAATGAGCAGTTCTTC	CASSLAGSYNEQFF
TRBV27	-	TRBJ1-1	-	TGTGCCAGCAGTTTATCTGCGACAGGCTTGGTCGAAGCTTTCTTT	CASSLSATGLVEAFF
TRBV4-1	-	TRBJ1-1	-	TGCGCCAGCAGCCAAGGGGCAGGGGTAACTGAAGCTTTCTTT	CASSQGAGVTEAFF
TRBV19	-	TRBJ2-7	TRBD2	TGTGCCAGTAGTATGGACTATGTCCCTAGCGGGACCTCCTACGAGCAGTACTTC	CASSMDYVPSGTSYEQYF
TRBV5-6	once	TRBJ1-4	-	TGTGCCAGCAGCGGACAGTCTAATGAAAAACTGTTTTTT	CASSGQSNEKLFF
TRBV5-1	-	TRBJ2-1	TRBD2	TGCGCCAGCAGCCCGGGGCTAGCGGGATCCCATTACAATGAGCAGTTCTTC	CASSPGLAGSHYNEQFF
TRBV11-2	-	TRBJ2-3	-	TGTGCCAGCACCTACGCTGGAGGCACAGATACGCAGTATTTT	CASTYAGGTDTQYF
TRBV5-4	-	TRBJ2-7	-	TGTGCCAGCAGCTTGGGGACAGCTCACGAGCAGTACTTC	CASSLGTAHEQYF
TRBV11-3	-	TRBJ2-1	-	TGTGCCAGCAGCTTAAAGTCAGGGCAGGGTTTTGAGCAGTTCTTC	CASSLKSGQGFEQFF
TRBV4-1	-	TRBJ1-1	TRBD1	TGCGCCAGCAGCCAAGGGACAGGGGTTAACACTGAAGCTTTCTTT	CASSQGTGVNTEAFF
TRBV4-1	-	TRBJ2-1	-	TGCGCCAGCAGCCAAGTGGGTGACAATGAGCAGTTCTTC	CASSQVGDNEQFF
TRBV4-3	-	TRBJ2-3	TRBD2	TGCGCCAGCAGCCAAGATCCCCAGACTAGCGGGATCACAGATACGCAGTATTTT	CASSQDPQTSGITDTQYF
TRBV10-2	-	TRBJ1-1	-	TGCGCCAGCAGTGAGGGGATCGCAGCAATGAACACTGAAGCTTTCTTT	CASSEGIAAMNTEAFF
TRBV27	-	TRBJ2-3	-	TGTGCCAGCAGTTATCTCTCAGCCCCAGATACGCAGTATTTT	CASSYLSAPDTQYF
TRBV29-1	-	TRBJ2-1	-	TGCAGCGCCATGGGGACAATTTACAATGAGCAGTTCTTC	CSAMGTIYNEQFF
TRBV2	-	TRBJ2-7	TRBD1	TGTGCCAGCAGTGACTATGACAGGGGTGTCGACGAGCAGTACTTC	CASSDYDRGVDEQYF
TRBV7-6	-	TRBJ2-5	-	TGTGCCAGCAGCTTAGAATCCGGACACACCCAAGAGACCCAGTACTTC	CASSLESGHTQETQYF
TRBV7-9	-	TRBJ1-6	-	TGTGCCAGCCTACGGCGGGCCGACAGGACGGTAGATTCACCCCTCCACTTT	CASLRRADRTVDSPLHF
TRBV5-1	-	TRBJ1-1	TRBD1	TGCGCCAGCAGCTTTACAGGGGGGGTCACTGAAGCTTTCTTT	CASSFTGGVTEAFF
TRBV9	-	TRBJ2-1	-	TGTGCCAGCAACATCGAAGGCTCCTACAATGAGCAGTTCTTC	CASNIEGSYNEQFF
TRBV13	-	TRBJ2-1	-	TGTGCCAGCAGCTTAGCGGGGGTGTACAATGATGAGCAGTTCTTC	CASSLAGVYNDEQFF
TRBV4-1	-	TRBJ2-7	TRBD2	TGCGCCAGCAGCCCTCTCGGGAGGGCCTACGAGCAGTACTTC	CASSPLGRAYEQYF
TRBV11-3	-	TRBJ2-1	-	TGTGCCAGCAGCTTAGATTTTGGGAATGAGCAGTTCTTC	CASSLDFGNEQFF
TRBV5-1	-	TRBJ2-5	TRBD1	TGCGCCAGCAGCCATGGACAGGGAGGAGAGACCCAGTACTTC	CASSHGQGGETQYF
TRBV5-6	-	TRBJ2-7	TRBD1	TGTGCCAGCAGCTTGGTCGGGACAGGAGCCTACGAGCAGTACTTC	CASSLVGTGAYEQYF
TRBV2	-	TRBJ2-7	-	TGTGCCAGCAGTGAAACAGGGGAGGACTACGAGCAGTACTTC	CASSETGEDYEQYF
TRBV4-1	-	TRBJ2-7	-	TGCGCCAGCAGCCAAGGGACGGATAGCTCCTACGAGCAGTACTTC	CASSQGTDSSYEQYF
TRBV27	-	TRBJ2-1	-	TGTGCCAGCAGTTCCCGGGCGGCTGGGCAGTTCTTC	CASSSRAAGQFF
TRBV7-6	-	TRBJ2-2	TRBD2	TGTGCCAGCAGCCTCCATAGCGGGAGGAACACCGGGGAGCTGTTTTTT	CASSLHSGRNTGELFF
TRBV7-6	-	TRBJ2-7	TRBD2	TGTGCCAGCAGCCGACTAGCGGGAGTTAACGAGCAGTACTTC	CASSRLAGVNEQYF
TRBV7-8	-	TRBJ2-7	-	TGTGCCAGCAGCTTAGCGATCGACTACGAGCAGTACTTC	CASSLAIDYEQYF
TRBV27	-	TRBJ2-1	TRBD1	TGTGCCAGCAGTTTGGGGGACAGGGGGTTCAATGAGCAGTTCTTC	CASSLGDRGFNEQFF
TRBV6-5	-	TRBJ2-7	-	TGTGCCACCAGGGAACCGTTGGGCGAGCAGTACTTC	CATREPLGEQYF
TRBV7-9	-	TRBJ2-5	-	TGTGCCAGCAGCCTTGAGCGGGAGACCCAGTACTTC	CASSLERETQYF
TRBV2	-	TRBJ2-7	TRBD2	TGTGCCAGCAGTGAAACGGCTAGCGGGGGAACCTACGAGCAGTACTTC	CASSETASGGTYEQYF
TRBV7-8	-	TRBJ2-5	-	TGTGCCAGCAGCTTCTACCTGTTGGGGGGAGGACAAGAGACCCAGTACTTC	CASSFYLLGGGQETQYF
TRBV13	-	TRBJ2-3	-	TGTGCCAGCAGCTTAGGAAGCTGGGACGCAGATACGCAGTATTTT	CASSLGSWDADTQYF
TRBV5-1	-	TRBJ1-1	TRBD1	TGCGCCAGCAGCGGGACAGCTAACACTGAAGCTTTCTTT	CASSGTANTEAFF
TRBV4-1	-	TRBJ1-2	TRBD1	TGCGCCAGCAGCCAAGATCGAACAGGGGAAGGAGGCTACACCTTC	CASSQDRTGEGGYTF
TRBV2	-	TRBJ1-4	-	TGTGCCAGCAGGGACCGAGAAAGTTTAAATGAAAAACTGTTTTTT	CASRDRESLNEKLFF
TRBV27	-	TRBJ2-5	-	TGTGCCAGCAGTGCATACGGGACTTCACAAGAGACCCAGTACTTC	CASSAYGTSQETQYF
TRBV7-9	-	TRBJ2-7	TRBD1	TGTGCCAGCAGCTATGCCGGGACAGGTAAATACGAGCAGTACTTC	CASSYAGTGKYEQYF
TRBV19	-	TRBJ2-7	-	TGTGCCAGTAGTGCAGGGGCTAGCTACGAGCAGTACTTC	CASSAGASYEQYF
TRBV7-2	-	TRBJ2-7	-	TGTGCCAGCAGCTTATTCCGGGGGCCCTACGAGCAGTACTTC	CASSLFRGPYEQYF
TRBV7-9	-	TRBJ2-3	-	TGTGCCAGCAGCTTCCGACTGCAAGATACGCAGTATTTT	CASSFRLQDTQYF
TRBV27	-	TRBJ2-1	-	TGTGCCAGCATGGTGGGGGCGATGGATGAGCAGTTCTTC	CASMVGAMDEQFF